This entry describes one T cell receptor (beta chain). As yet, its antigen is unknown. V lost 7 bases to trimming and J lost 1 base; unmatched junction nucleotides: 7. The CDR3 loop spans 15 amino acids. Germline V gene lookup returns CDR1 MNHNY and CDR2 SVGAGI (reference sequence). Repertoires were generated with immunoSEQ multiplex PCR, while TCRdb's copy carries only in-frame clones and drops some. The table lists about 120,000 clones, 88% of them singletons. These data belong to a study of T cell responses to AZD1222 COVID-19 vaccine. The study's findings and limits: It was only after the peak T cell response that any repertoires were sampled. Females outnumbered males among donors, who were mostly white British; clonal diversity was possibly underestimated.

The rearrangement joins TRBV6-6 to TRBJ1-1, with 9 bases aligning to TRBD1. The origin of this receptor is an adult in good health. This specimen consisted of peripheral blood, obtained on day 0 of AZD1222 vaccination. CDR3 in DNA: TGTGCCAGCATCCCATGGGGACAGGGGAACACTGAAGCTTTCTTT. Its translation: CASIPWGQGNTEAFF.